A single T cell receptor beta chain is shown here with its context. The antigen is not known. Assay: immunoSEQ multiplex PCR; the TCRdb copy retains only in-frame clones and omits some. There are 75,000 to 100,000 clones in the sample; over 80% occur only once, and 0.45% to 0.6% lies in the top ten. The CDR3 is made up of 16 amino acids. Germline V gene lookup returns CDR1 SGHTA and CDR2 FQGTGA. With 5 bases clipped from V and 0 bases from J, the junction kept 8 bases outside the gene matches. This entry belongs to a study of graft-versus-host responses after intestinal transplantation. The wider study: Recipients had multivisceral, liver-intestinal, or isolated intestinal transplants. Recipients uniformly received anti-thymocyte globulin induction, followed by tacrolimus and steroids for approximately 3 years.

Study observations and caveats: GvH clones appeared in recipient marrow, some first in ileum or blood. Researchers found peak circulating GvH clone levels linked to early post-transplant HvG declines.

The chain uses TRBV7-3 and TRBJ2-3; TRBD2 agrees at 7 bases. The source material was unstimulated CD8+ T cells sorted from spleen or lymph node cells, sampled before intestinal transplant. The TCR originated in a human donor who received an intestinal transplant. The chain's CDR3 is CASSPELAPSTDTQYF. CDR3 sequence (DNA): TGTGCCAGCAGCCCCGAACTAGCGCCTAGCACAGATACGCAGTATTTT.